The subject of this entry is one TCR beta chain. The sample is drawn from a study of shared clonotypes between healthy human individuals. CDR1 and CDR2 from the germline V gene are SGHTA and FQGNSA. This CDR3 region has 12 residues. Trimming shortened V by 6 bases and J by 3 bases, and 8 bases separated the two germline ends. TCRdb keeps only in-frame clones here, not all; method: immunoSEQ multiplex PCR. The table has 2 million to 2.5 million clones, approximately 94% seen once. Sequencing was carried out using naive CD4+ T cells sorted from blood. The sample's subset: CD45RA+ positively selected. This TCR came from a man aged 18-30 years in good health. The chain is built from TRBV7-2 and TRBJ2-5; D unclear. The CDR3 DNA follows: TGTGCCAGCAGGAACAGAGAAGAGACCCAGTACTTC. Its protein is CASRNREETQYF.